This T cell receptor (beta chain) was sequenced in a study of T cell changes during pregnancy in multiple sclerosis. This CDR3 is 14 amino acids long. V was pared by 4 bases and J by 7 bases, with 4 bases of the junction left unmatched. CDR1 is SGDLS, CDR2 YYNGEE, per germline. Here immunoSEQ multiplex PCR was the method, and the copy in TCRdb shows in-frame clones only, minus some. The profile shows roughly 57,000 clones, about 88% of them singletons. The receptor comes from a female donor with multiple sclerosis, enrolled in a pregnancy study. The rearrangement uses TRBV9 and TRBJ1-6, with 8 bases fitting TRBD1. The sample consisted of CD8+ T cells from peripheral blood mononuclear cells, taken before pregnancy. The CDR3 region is CASSSDRGNSPLHF. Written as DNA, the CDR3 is TGTGCCAGCAGCTCAGACAGGGGAAATTCACCCCTCCACTTT. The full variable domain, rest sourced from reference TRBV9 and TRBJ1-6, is DSGVTQTPKHLITATGQRVTLRCSPRSGDLSVYWYQQSLDQGLQFLIQYYNGEERAKGNILERFSAQQFPDLHSELNLSSLELGDSALYFCASSSDRGNSPLHFGNGTRLTVT.